This T cell receptor beta chain was sequenced in a study of T cells in tuberculosis. Study summary: Sequenced TCRs come from CD1B-GMM tetramer-binding T cells.

Clones were sequenced by immunoSEQ multiplex PCR, and TCRdb holds only the in-frame ones, with some missing. The table lists roughly 34,000 clones, around 90% of them singletons, with less than 6.5% in the top ten. The CDR3 runs to 14 residues. Germline V gene lookup returns CDR1 SGHRS and CDR2 YFSETQ. V shed 6 bases and J 5 bases; nucleotides not matched to a gene: 7. The time point was: new active TB diagnosis, blood taken before or within 7 days of starting treatment. Patients were newly diagnosed, HIV-seronegative, and aged 18 or older. Confirmation came from sputum smear and/or culture positivity for M. tuberculosis.

The V call is TRBV5-1, the J call TRBJ2-7; 11 bases map to TRBD1. This clonotype was sampled from an adult with tuberculosis. This sample comprised PBMCs, obtained at tuberculosis diagnosis. CDR3 residues: CASTRTGGFDEQYF. CDR3 sequence (DNA): TGCGCCAGCACCCGGACAGGGGGCTTTGACGAGCAGTACTTC.